Below, 25 T cell receptor beta chains from the same sample are listed, as sequenced in a study of cytomegalovirus exposure and HLA in healthy donors. Primers: 60 Vbeta forward and 13 Jbeta reverse. Repertoires were generated with immunoSEQ multiplex PCR, while TCRdb's copy carries only in-frame clones and drops some. The data show around 150,000 clones, about 80% seen once. Sequencing was done on a sample of PBMCs. The receptors were sampled from a woman in her twenties or thirties in good health and CMV-seronegative.

V and J are TRBV18 and TRBJ2-7, with D uncertain. Germline CDR1 KGHSH, CDR2 LQKENI. With 2 bases removed from V and 6 bases from J, the gap between germline ends came to 11 bases. The CDR3 runs to 13 residues. CDR3 sequence: CASSPGTSGEQYF. The CDR3 DNA reads as TGTGCCAGCTCACCAGGCACTTCGGGCGAGCAGTACTTC.

V and J are TRBV18 and TRBJ1-3, with TRBD1 matching 11 bases. The V gene end was trimmed by 5 bases and the J gene end by 1 base; junction bases not matched to a gene: 13. Germline CDR1 KGHSH, CDR2 LQKENI. The CDR3 runs to 19 residues. Here the CDR3 reads CASSTRTGGELSSGNTIYF. CDR3 DNA: TGTGCCAGCTCAACGAGGACAGGGGGCGAACTGAGTTCTGGAAACACCATATATTTT.

The chain is built from TRBV11-2 and TRBJ2-3; TRBD2 matches at 10 bases. Germline values: CDR1 SGHAT, CDR2 FQNNGV. V dropped 1 base and J dropped 4; count of bases not matched to a gene: 2. CDR3 length: 15 residues. The CDR3, as DNA: TGTGCCAGCAGCTTAGTTAGCGGGGGGTCAGATACGCAGTATTTT. It codes for CASSLVSGGSDTQYF.

The V gene is TRBV27, the J gene TRBJ2-2; D might be TRBD1 (5 bases). This CDR3 spans 13 amino acids. CDR1 and CDR2 (germline): MNHEY, SMNVEV (reference sequence). V dropped 7 bases and J dropped 4 bases, with 10 bases sitting between them. CDR3 coding DNA: TGTGCCAGCAAATGGGGCGGCACCGGGGAGCTGTTTTTT. Amino acid sequence: CASKWGGTGELFF.

This clone was detected a few times. The genes are TRBV7-9 and TRBJ1-6; TRBD1 is a possible D gene (5 bases). Trimming stripped 3 bases from V and 7 bases from J, with 10 bases between. The V gene's germline CDR1 is SEHNR and CDR2 FQNEAQ (reference sequence). The CDR3 spans 14 residues. For the CDR3, the DNA is TGTGCCAGCAGCTTGGACACGGCAAATTCACCCCTCCACTTT. Residues: CASSLDTANSPLHF.

This chain connects TRBV4-1 to TRBJ1-5, with TRBD1 identical over 12 bases. J was trimmed by 6 bases and V by 2 bases; bases with no gene match: 8. The CDR3 has 17 amino acids. Germline values: CDR1 MGHRA, CDR2 YSYEKL. The CDR3 region is CASSQTLPGQGAQPQHF. The CDR3 bases are TGCGCCAGCAGCCAAACGCTACCGGGACAGGGGGCTCAGCCCCAGCATTTT.

Note on this clone: The sample has other DNA sequences that encode this CDR3 too. The V and J genes are TRBV18 and TRBJ1-1; D not resolved. This CDR3 spans 13 amino acids. V was shortened by 2 bases and J by 1 base, with 5 bases between the two germline ends. CDR1 KGHSH and CDR2 LQKENI come from the germline V gene. This CDR3 is CASSPAGNTEAFF. In DNA, the CDR3 is TGTGCCAGCTCACCAGCGGGGAACACTGAAGCTTTCTTT.

The chain carries TRBV5-1 and TRBJ1-4; D perhaps matches TRBD1 (5 bases). CDR3 length equals 14 residues. Germline lookup yields CDR1 SGHRS and CDR2 YFSETQ. V was cut by 2 bases and J by 7 bases, with 12 bases left in between. The CDR3: CASSFGQGGEKLFF. CDR3 DNA: TGCGCCAGCAGCTTCGGGCAGGGAGGTGAAAAACTGTTTTTT.

J is TRBJ2-5 and V is TRBV5-1, with D maybe TRBD1 (7 bases). Germline V CDR1 and CDR2: SGHRS, YFSETQ. This CDR3 spans 14 amino acids. Trimming left V 2 bases short and J 5 bases short, with 13 bases between. CDR3 sequence reads: CASSFGGGDETQYF. DNA of the CDR3: TGCGCCAGCAGCTTTGGAGGGGGCGATGAGACCCAGTACTTC. Full variable domain (outside the CDR3, taken from reference TRBV5-1 and TRBJ2-5): KAGVTQTPRYLIKTRGQQVTLSCSPISGHRSVSWYQQTPGQGLQFLFEYFSETQRNKGNFPGRFSGRQFSNSRSEMNVSTLELGDSALYLCASSFGGGDETQYFGPGTRLLVL.

This sequence joins TRBV5-4 and TRBJ2-5, with a tentative D call TRBD2 (5 bases). Germline lookup yields CDR1 SGHNT and CDR2 YYREEE (reference sequence). V lost 0 bases, J lost 7 bases, and 16 bases lay in between. The CDR3 runs to 15 residues. CDR3 sequence (DNA): TGTGCCAGCAGCTTGGCCGGCCGGGATTTAGTGACCCAGTACTTC. Translating it yields CASSLAGRDLVTQYF.

The chain recombines TRBV11-2 with TRBJ2-5; TRBD1 aligns across 8 bases. CDR1 and CDR2 from the germline V gene are SGHAT and FQNNGV. The CDR3 runs 17 residues. Trimming at V came to 5 bases and at J to 2 bases, leaving 13 bases not matched to a gene. CDR3 region: CASSNTPTGTGQETQYF. The CDR3 region has the DNA TGTGCCAGCAGCAACACGCCCACCGGGACAGGACAAGAGACCCAGTACTTC.

The CDR3 protein is CASSITGVDTEAFF. The CDR3 DNA follows: TGTGCCAGTAGTATTACGGGGGTGGACACTGAAGCTTTCTTT. The chain has TRBV19 and TRBJ1-1, with a weak D call TRBD1 (5 bases). Germline loops: CDR1 LNHDA, CDR2 SQIVND (reference sequence). The CDR3 length is 14 residues. V was trimmed by 3 bases and J by 3 bases, leaving 11 bases between them. Filled out from reference TRBV19 and TRBJ1-1, the complete variable domain reads DGGITQSPKYLFRKEGQNVTLSCEQNLNHDAMYWYRQDPGQGLRLIYYSQIVNDFQKGDIAEGYSVSREKKESFPLTVTSAQKNPTAFYLCASSITGVDTEAFFGQGTRLTVV.

The chain links TRBV27 to TRBJ1-2; 9 bases align to TRBD1. CDR3 length equals 14 residues. The V gene's germline CDR1 is MNHEY and CDR2 SMNVEV (reference sequence). The V and J ends lost 4 bases and 4 bases, in that order; junction bases with no gene match: 4. The CDR3 sequence is CASSWGGQGYGYTF. The CDR3 DNA reads TGTGCCAGCAGTTGGGGGGGACAGGGCTATGGCTACACCTTC.

This clone was seen a single time. This chain links TRBV18 with TRBJ2-7; 7 positions match TRBD2. The CDR3 has 15 amino acids. V lost 2 bases and J lost 6; bases outside the gene matches: 10. Germline assignment: CDR1 KGHSH and CDR2 LQKENI. The CDR3 DNA is TGTGCCAGCTCACCAATAGTGGGAGGGGTCTCCGAGCAGTACTTC. Translated: CASSPIVGGVSEQYF.

The chain couples TRBV19 to TRBJ2-7; D perhaps matches TRBD1 (6 bases). Trimming shortened V by 5 bases and J by 3 bases, and 17 bases separated the two germline ends. Germline-derived CDR1 and CDR2 are LNHDA and SQIVND (reference sequence). This CDR3 is built from 15 residues. In DNA form, the CDR3 reads TGTGCCAGTAGTCCCTTTAGACAGGTGAGCTACGAGCAGTACTTC. As protein: CASSPFRQVSYEQYF.

This clone has a handful of counts. V gene TRBV11-3 combines with J gene TRBJ2-2, with unresolved D. Germline loops: CDR1 SGHNT, CDR2 YENEEA. V was clipped by 5 bases and J by 1 base, with 5 bases between them. The CDR3 runs 13 residues. For the CDR3, the DNA is TGTGCCAGCAGCCTCAGGAACACCGGGGAGCTGTTTTTT. Translation: CASSLRNTGELFF.

The rearrangement links TRBV5-4 to TRBJ1-2; D perhaps matches TRBD1 (5 bases). Per the germline V gene, CDR1 is SGHNT and CDR2 is YYREEE (reference sequence). This CDR3 region has 14 residues. V lost 1 base, J lost 2 bases, and 9 bases lay in between. CDR3 region: CASSLPTANYGYTF. The DNA of the CDR3 is TGTGCCAGCAGCTTGCCGACAGCCAACTATGGCTACACCTTC.

V is TRBV7-8 and J is TRBJ2-2, with 7 bases fitting TRBD1. The CDR3 contains 16 residues. The V segment lost 5 bases and the J segment 7 bases; nucleotides outside the gene matches: 13. The germline CDR1 and CDR2 sequences are SGHVS and FQNEAQ. The CDR3 region has the DNA TGTGCCAGCAGCCTCCGGACAGGTCCTCGAGGCGGGGAGCTGTTTTTT. Its translation: CASSLRTGPRGGELFF.

The sample holds one count of this clone. The genes are TRBV5-6 and TRBJ1-6; tentative D call: TRBD1 (6 bases). Trimming pared 4 bases from V and 9 bases from J, leaving 20 bases between. The CDR3 is 16 residues long. Germline values: CDR1 SGHDT, CDR2 YYEEEE. The DNA for the CDR3 is TGTGCCAGCAGCGCCGGAGGTAGGGGCAGGGGTTCACCCCTCCACTTT. This codes for CASSAGGRGRGSPLHF.

This sequence joins TRBV11-1 and TRBJ2-5; D is unclear. CDR1 and CDR2 from the germline V gene are SGHAT and FQDESV (reference sequence). The CDR3 extends over 13 amino acids. V shed 6 bases and J shed 2 bases, with 10 bases lying between them. The CDR3 loop reads CASSLNLQETQYF. The CDR3 coding sequence is TGTGCCAGCAGTCTAAACCTACAAGAGACCCAGTACTTC.

The V call is TRBV4-2, the J call TRBJ1-1; D may be TRBD1 (5 bases). Germline V gene data show CDR1 as LGHNA and CDR2 as YNFKEQ. V shed 1 base and J shed 1 base, with 13 bases lying between them. The CDR3 is 16 amino acids. The CDR3 bases are TGTGCCAGCAGCCAAGTGTCGGCCAGGGCGAACACTGAAGCTTTCTTT. This translates into CASSQVSARANTEAFF.

This clone was seen a handful of times. DNA of the CDR3: TGTGCCAGCAGCCAGAGGGGGACAGGGGGCAATGAGCAGTTCTTC. Its translation: CASSQRGTGGNEQFF. The rearrangement uses TRBV11-3 and TRBJ2-1, with 11 bases aligning to TRBD1. V lost 5 bases and J lost 6; bases outside the gene matches: 6. Germline CDR1 SGHNT, CDR2 YENEEA. The CDR3 covers 15 residues. The complete variable domain, with remaining parts taken from reference TRBV11-3 and TRBJ2-1, reads EAGVVQSPRYKIIEKKQPVAFWCNPISGHNTLYWYLQNLGQGPELLIRYENEEAVDDSQLPKDRFSAERLKGVDSTLKIQPAELGDSAVYLCASSQRGTGGNEQFFGPGTRLTVL.

The rearrangement joins TRBV6-1 to TRBJ1-6, with a weak D call TRBD1 (6 bases). Trimming shortened V by 5 bases and J by 9 bases, and 11 bases separated the two germline ends. Per the germline V gene, CDR1 is MNHNS and CDR2 is SASEGT. The CDR3 has 13 amino acids. In DNA form, the CDR3 reads TGTGCCAGCAGTCGACAGGAGCGTTCACCCCTCCACTTT. Translation: CASSRQERSPLHF.

The chain combines TRBV4-1 with TRBJ1-5; perhaps TRBD1 as D (5 bases). The germline gives CDR1 MGHRA, CDR2 YSYEKL. Trimming cost V 4 bases and J 5 bases, with 15 bases left between them. The CDR3 covers 15 residues. The CDR3: CASSLGSSGDQPQHF. The CDR3 coding sequence is TGCGCCAGCAGCCTCGGGAGCTCGGGGGATCAGCCCCAGCATTTT.

This clone was picked up one time. This chain uses TRBV6-5 with TRBJ1-3; the match to TRBD1 covers 8 bases. The V gene's germline CDR1 is MNHEY and CDR2 SVGAGI. The CDR3 sequence is 15 residues long. Losses at the gene ends were 4 bases for V and 2 bases for J; bases not matched to a gene: 4. The CDR3 sequence: CASSSDRGTGNTIYF. Written as DNA, the CDR3 is TGTGCCAGCAGTTCCGACAGGGGAACTGGAAACACCATATATTTT.